These T cell receptor beta chains were read from a single sample in a study of CD8 T cells in Susac syndrome. TCRdb reprocessed the immunoSEQ multiplex PCR reads with MiXCR, giving one entry per CDR3 protein. The sample yields roughly 180,000 distinct CDR3 sequences, 90% to 95% seen once. Material: CD4+ T cells from PBMCs. Source of these receptors: a human donor with Susac syndrome. CDR3s include the opening cysteine and the closing phenylalanine or tryptophan.

v_gene: TRBV4-2; CDR3aa: CASSQRREVNNEQFF
v_gene: TRBV20-1; CDR3aa: CSARTSGSYEQYF
v_gene: TRBV7-8; CDR3aa: CASSFSRSGTYEQYF
v_gene: TRBV7-2; CDR3aa: CASRRRGENTEAFF
v_gene: TRBV7-9; CDR3aa: CASSFIGTGVSYEQYF
v_gene: TRBV10-3; CDR3aa: CAIGRGAEETQYF
v_gene: TRBV19; CDR3aa: CASSILLANEQFF
v_gene: TRBV18; CDR3aa: CASSPPNRADTQYF
v_gene: TRBV20-1; CDR3aa: CSARRVGGGTEAFF
v_gene: TRBV6-5; CDR3aa: CASSRFGPYEQYF
v_gene: TRBV6-2/TRBV6-3; CDR3aa: CASKQGGVEQFF
v_gene: TRBV20-1; CDR3aa: CSARVGGRAYSYNEQFF
v_gene: TRBV2; CDR3aa: CASRNHGHEQYF
v_gene: TRBV9; CDR3aa: CASSVGSGGAMETQYF
v_gene: TRBV14; CDR3aa: CASSRGYNEQYF
v_gene: TRBV5-1; CDR3aa: CASSLTGGPPNEQFF
v_gene: TRBV5-4; CDR3aa: CASSRDRAIYGYTF
v_gene: TRBV21-1; CDR3aa: CASSKEEGRGSYNEQFF
v_gene: TRBV5-1; CDR3aa: CASSLGGLAAKNIQYF
v_gene: TRBV7-2; CDR3aa: CASSLGVGAGDTQYF
v_gene: TRBV6-5; CDR3aa: CASSFNDRGGQHEQFF
v_gene: TRBV2; CDR3aa: CASRGSINTEAFF